The 9 T cell receptor beta chains presented below share a single source sample, sequenced in a study of metastatic and nonmetastatic thyroid tumors. TCRdb re-clonotyped the PCR reads through MiXCR. The data contain around 38,000 clones, around 28% of them singletons. No treatment had been given to any patient before thyroid surgery. The sample consisted of blood. The receptor source for this set is a male donor with papillary thyroid cancer or a benign thyroid nodule (not recorded which). Some clones in this sample may be carry-over from other donors' samples.

This clone was detected once. The chain uses TRBV5-1 and TRBJ2-3, with TRBD2 matching over 7 bases. The CDR3 has 13 residues. Trimming at V came to 6 bases and at J to 4 bases, leaving 5 bases not matched to a gene. CDR1 and CDR2 from the germline V gene are SGHRS and YFSETQ. CDR3 amino acids: CASTAGLADTQYF. The CDR3 DNA follows: TGCGCCAGCACAGCGGGGCTGGCAGATACGCAGTATTTT.

This clone was picked up many times. V gene TRBV27 combines with J gene TRBJ1-5; D remains ambiguous. This CDR3 region has 14 residues. V lost 0 bases, J lost 6 bases, and 9 bases lay in between. The germline V gene has CDR1 MNHEY and CDR2 SMNVEV (reference sequence). DNA of the CDR3: TGTGCCAGCAGTTTATCTGGGTGGGGTCAGCCCCAGCATTTT. It codes for CASSLSGWGQPQHF.

This clone is categorized as medium-sized (0.01 to 0.1%). The chain recombines TRBV28 with TRBJ1-6; D ambiguous. V was trimmed by 1 base and J by 6 bases, leaving 7 bases between them. This CDR3 has 14 residues. Germline CDR1 MDHEN, CDR2 SYDVKM. CDR3 DNA sequence: TGTGCCAGCAGTTTATCACAGCTTAATTCACCCCTCCACTTT. Translating it yields CASSLSQLNSPLHF.

The J gene is TRBJ2-7, the V gene TRBV6-1, with TRBD2 identical over 7 bases. The CDR3 totals 16 residues. Germline assignment: CDR1 MNHNS and CDR2 SASEGT. V shed 6 bases and J 0 bases; nucleotides not matched to a gene: 11. This CDR3 reads CASRGSEAGFSYEQYF. The CDR3 DNA reads as TGTGCCAGCAGAGGCAGCGAAGCGGGATTCTCCTACGAGCAGTACTTC.

This clone was counted many times. The chain recombines TRBV11-1 with TRBJ2-3; 16 nucleotides line up with TRBD2. The CDR3 runs to 17 residues. Germline-derived CDR1 and CDR2 are SGHAT and FQDESV (reference sequence). With V trimmed by 5 bases and J by 4 bases, 6 bases remained unmatched. The chain's CDR3 is CASSPGLAGGPSDTQYF. The CDR3 coding sequence is TGTGCCAGCAGCCCGGGACTAGCGGGAGGGCCATCAGATACGCAGTATTTT. The variable domain in full, completed from reference TRBV11-1 and TRBJ2-3, reads EAEVAQSPRYKITEKSQAVAFWCDPISGHATLYWYRQILGQGPELLVQFQDESVVDDSQLPKDRFSAERLKGVDSTLKIQPAELGDSAMYLCASSPGLAGGPSDTQYFGPGTRLTVL.

This clone was observed many times. This sample also contains other DNA sequences that code for the same CDR3. The gene calls are TRBV6-6 and TRBJ1-5; D is unresolved. Looked up from germline, CDR1 is MNHNY and CDR2 is SVGAGI (reference sequence). V lost 2 bases to trimming and J lost 1 base, with 12 bases between them. The CDR3 contains 16 residues. DNA of the CDR3: TGTGCCAGCAGTTACCCCTTTGGGTCCAGCAATCAGCCCCAGCATTTT. Protein product: CASSYPFGSSNQPQHF.

The V gene is TRBV4-2, the J gene TRBJ2-2; D may be TRBD2 (6 bases). V was pared by 4 bases and J by 5 bases, with 11 bases between. CDR3 length: 14 amino acids. Germline V lookup: CDR1 LGHNA, CDR2 YNFKEQ. The chain's CDR3 is CASSLDGGTGELFF. CDR3 nucleotides: TGTGCCAGCAGCCTCGACGGGGGAACCGGGGAGCTGTTTTTT.

This clone was counted between two and nine times. An end of the junction does not agree with germline; a read error may underlie this. This chain uses TRBV24-1 with TRBJ2-7, with 9 bases matching TRBD1. CDR3 length: 15 amino acids. Germline V gene data show CDR1 as KGHDR and CDR2 as SFDVKD. The CDR3 region is CATSASGQGSYEKYF. CDR3 nucleotides: TGTGCCACAAGTGCCTCGGGACAGGGCTCCTACGAGAAGTACTTC.

Within the sample, this clone is medium-sized (0.01 to 0.1%). The rearrangement uses TRBV11-2 and TRBJ1-2; 7 bases fit TRBD1. This CDR3 comprises 16 residues. Germline V lookup: CDR1 SGHAT, CDR2 FQNNGV. The trim removed 3 bases at V and 2 bases at J, leaving 9 bases unmatched. The CDR3: CASSFTLGGANYGYTF. CDR3 sequence (DNA): TGTGCCAGCAGCTTTACCCTAGGGGGCGCGAACTATGGCTACACCTTC. The full variable domain, its missing parts supplied by reference TRBV11-2 and TRBJ1-2, is EAGVAQSPRYKIIEKRQSVAFWCNPISGHATLYWYQQILGQGPKLLIQFQNNGVVDDSQLPKDRFSAERLKGVDSTLKIQPAKLEDSAVYLCASSFTLGGANYGYTFGSGTRLTVV.